The T cell receptor beta chain described here comes from a study of shared clonotypes between healthy human individuals. Whole-study findings and limits: Read depth was anticipated to influence clonotype sharing among donors.

The germline V and J ends were trimmed by 7 bases and 8 bases, with 20 bases remaining between them. The germline V gene encodes CDR1 MNHNY and CDR2 SVGAGI (reference sequence). This CDR3 has 15 residues. Assay: immunoSEQ multiplex PCR; the TCRdb copy retains only in-frame clones and omits some. The table lists roughly 1 million clones, 70% to 80% of them singletons. Of note for this clone: Its antigen is unidentified.

This chain links TRBV6-6 with TRBJ1-4; no reliable D call. The sequencing input was memory CD4+ T cells sorted from blood. Subset given: CD45RA-negative fraction. The sequence was collected from a man aged 18 to 30 in good health. CDR3 sequence: CASISVGSQGEKLFF. The CDR3 region has the DNA TGTGCCAGCATCTCTGTCGGATCCCAAGGGGAAAAACTGTTTTTT.